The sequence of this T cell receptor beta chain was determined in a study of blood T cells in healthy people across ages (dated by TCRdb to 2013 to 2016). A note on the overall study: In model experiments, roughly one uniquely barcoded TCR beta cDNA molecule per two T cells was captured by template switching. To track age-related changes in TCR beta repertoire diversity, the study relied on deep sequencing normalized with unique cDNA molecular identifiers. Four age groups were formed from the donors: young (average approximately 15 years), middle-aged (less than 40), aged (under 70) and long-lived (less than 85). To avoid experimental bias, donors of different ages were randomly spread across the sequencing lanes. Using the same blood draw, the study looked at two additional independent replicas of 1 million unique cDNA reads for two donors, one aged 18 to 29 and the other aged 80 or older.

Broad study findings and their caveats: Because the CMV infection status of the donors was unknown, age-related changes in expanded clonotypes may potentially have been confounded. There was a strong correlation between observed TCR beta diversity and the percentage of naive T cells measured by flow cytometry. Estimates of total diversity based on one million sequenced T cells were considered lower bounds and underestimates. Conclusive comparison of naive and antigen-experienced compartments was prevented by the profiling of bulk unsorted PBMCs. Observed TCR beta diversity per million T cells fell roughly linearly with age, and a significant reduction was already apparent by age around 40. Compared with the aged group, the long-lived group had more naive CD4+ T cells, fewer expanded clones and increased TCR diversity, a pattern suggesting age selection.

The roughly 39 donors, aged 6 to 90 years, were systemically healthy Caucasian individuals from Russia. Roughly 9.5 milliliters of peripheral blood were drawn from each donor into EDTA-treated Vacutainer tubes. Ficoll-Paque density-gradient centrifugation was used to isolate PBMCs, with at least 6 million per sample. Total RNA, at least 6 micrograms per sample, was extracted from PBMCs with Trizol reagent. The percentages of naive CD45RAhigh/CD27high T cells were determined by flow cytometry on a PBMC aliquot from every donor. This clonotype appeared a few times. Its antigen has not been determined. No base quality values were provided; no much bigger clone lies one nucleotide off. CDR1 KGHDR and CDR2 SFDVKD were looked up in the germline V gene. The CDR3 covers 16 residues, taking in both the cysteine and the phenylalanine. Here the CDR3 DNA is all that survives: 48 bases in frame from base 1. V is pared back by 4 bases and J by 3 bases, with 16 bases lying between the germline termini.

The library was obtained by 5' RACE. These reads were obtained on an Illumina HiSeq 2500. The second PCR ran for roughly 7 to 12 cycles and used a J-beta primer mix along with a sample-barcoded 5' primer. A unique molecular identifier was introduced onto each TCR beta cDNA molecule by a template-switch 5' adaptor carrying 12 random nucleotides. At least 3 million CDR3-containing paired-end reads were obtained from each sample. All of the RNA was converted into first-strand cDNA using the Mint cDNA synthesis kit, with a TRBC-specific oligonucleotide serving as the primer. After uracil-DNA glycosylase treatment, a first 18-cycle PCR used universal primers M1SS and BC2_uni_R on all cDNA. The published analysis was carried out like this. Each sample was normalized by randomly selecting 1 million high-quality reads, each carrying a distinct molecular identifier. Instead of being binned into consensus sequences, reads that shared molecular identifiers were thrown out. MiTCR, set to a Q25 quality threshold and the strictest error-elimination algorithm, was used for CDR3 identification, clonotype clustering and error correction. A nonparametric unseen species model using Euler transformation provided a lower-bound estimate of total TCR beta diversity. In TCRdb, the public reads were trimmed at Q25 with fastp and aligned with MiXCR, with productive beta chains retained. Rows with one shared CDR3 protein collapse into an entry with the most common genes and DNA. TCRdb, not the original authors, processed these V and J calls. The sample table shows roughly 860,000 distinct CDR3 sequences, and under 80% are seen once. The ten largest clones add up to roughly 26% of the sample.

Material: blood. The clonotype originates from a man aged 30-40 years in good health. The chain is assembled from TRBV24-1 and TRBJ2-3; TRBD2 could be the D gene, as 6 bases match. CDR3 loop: CATSDATSQWTDTQYF. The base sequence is TGTGCCACCAGTGACGCCACTAGCCAGTGGACAGATACGCAGTATTTT.